This T cell receptor (beta chain) was captured by sequencing in a study of T cell responses to AZD1222 COVID-19 vaccine. The method was immunoSEQ multiplex PCR; TCRdb's version includes in-frame clones alone and lacks a portion of them. The repertoire holds some 130,000 clones, with roughly 90% as singletons. With respect to this clone: Its antigen is not known.

Study conclusions and caveats: The span of vaccine-associated CD4 TCRs extended across spike, with dominance at 160-218 and 743-854. When two AZD1222 doses had been given, Spike-specific TCR breadth and depth rose.

Trimming stripped 6 bases from V and 7 bases from J, with 16 bases between. Germline values: CDR1 LGHNA, CDR2 YNFKEQ. This CDR3 contains 15 residues. This specimen was peripheral blood, taken on day 0 of AZD1222 vaccination. V and J are TRBV4-2 and TRBJ1-6; D might be TRBD1 (6 bases). The clonotype originates from an adult in good health. CDR3 nucleotide sequence: TGTGCCAGCAGACCCGGACAGAACGGGAATTCACCCCTCCACTTT. This encodes CASRPGQNGNSPLHF.